This T cell receptor (beta chain) was observed in a study of T cell clonality in common variable immunodeficiency. Patients and controls were mostly of Caucasian heritage. This clone has at least ten counts. Its antigen is as yet unknown. Method: immunoSEQ multiplex PCR; TCRdb's copy keeps in-frame clones and lacks some. The record shows fewer than 40,000 clones for this sample, with no singletons present. General study points: TCRbeta clonality was increased in CVID versus healthy controls.

The sequencing input was peripheral blood mononuclear cells. The receptor's source is a person between 18 and 75 years old in good health.

The CDR3 spells CASSPISGGAGTQYF. CDR3 bases read: TGTGCCAGCAGTCCAATTAGCGGGGGGGCCGGGACC. This chain links TRBV12-3 or TRBV12-4 with TRBJ2-5; 11 nucleotides align to TRBD2. The CDR3 end lies 3 residues beyond the end of the read and is filled in from the germline J gene. J was trimmed by 7 bases and V by 5 bases; bases with no gene match: 9. This CDR3 is built from 15 residues.